This T cell receptor (beta chain) was captured in a study of T cell responses to AZD1222 COVID-19 vaccine. Repertoires were generated with immunoSEQ multiplex PCR, while TCRdb's copy carries only in-frame clones and drops some. Of just over 150,000 clones listed, approximately 90% are singletons. As concerns this clone: What it binds is not known.

Study findings and constraints: Unmutated variant regions are reportedly the target of nearly half of TCRs that are spike-specific. Samples come after the peak T cell response, not at day 14.

CDR3 length equals 14 residues. The germline gives CDR1 MNHEY, CDR2 SMNVEV (reference sequence). V lost 2 bases, J lost 1 base, and 9 bases lay in between. This sequence was found in an adult in good health. The chain combines TRBV27 with TRBJ2-7; no reliable D call. Specimen: peripheral blood, collected on day 0 of AZD1222 vaccination. CDR3 loop: CASSLSDISYEQYF. The CDR3 coding sequence is TGTGCCAGCAGTTTAAGCGACATTTCCTACGAGCAGTACTTC.